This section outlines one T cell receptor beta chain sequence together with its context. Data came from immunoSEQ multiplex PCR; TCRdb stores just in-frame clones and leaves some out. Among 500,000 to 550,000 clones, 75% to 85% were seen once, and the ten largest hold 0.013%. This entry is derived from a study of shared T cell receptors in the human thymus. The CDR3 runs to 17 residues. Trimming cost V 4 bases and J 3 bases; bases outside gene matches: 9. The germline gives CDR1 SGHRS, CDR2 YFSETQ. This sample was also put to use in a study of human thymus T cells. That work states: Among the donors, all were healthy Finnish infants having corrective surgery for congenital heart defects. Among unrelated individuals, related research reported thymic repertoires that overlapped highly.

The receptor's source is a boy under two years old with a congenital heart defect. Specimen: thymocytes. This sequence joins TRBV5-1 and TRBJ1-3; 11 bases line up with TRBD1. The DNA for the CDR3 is TGCGCCAGCAGCCCACCAAGGGGACAGGGGGATGGAAACACCATATATTTT. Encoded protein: CASSPPRGQGDGNTIYF.